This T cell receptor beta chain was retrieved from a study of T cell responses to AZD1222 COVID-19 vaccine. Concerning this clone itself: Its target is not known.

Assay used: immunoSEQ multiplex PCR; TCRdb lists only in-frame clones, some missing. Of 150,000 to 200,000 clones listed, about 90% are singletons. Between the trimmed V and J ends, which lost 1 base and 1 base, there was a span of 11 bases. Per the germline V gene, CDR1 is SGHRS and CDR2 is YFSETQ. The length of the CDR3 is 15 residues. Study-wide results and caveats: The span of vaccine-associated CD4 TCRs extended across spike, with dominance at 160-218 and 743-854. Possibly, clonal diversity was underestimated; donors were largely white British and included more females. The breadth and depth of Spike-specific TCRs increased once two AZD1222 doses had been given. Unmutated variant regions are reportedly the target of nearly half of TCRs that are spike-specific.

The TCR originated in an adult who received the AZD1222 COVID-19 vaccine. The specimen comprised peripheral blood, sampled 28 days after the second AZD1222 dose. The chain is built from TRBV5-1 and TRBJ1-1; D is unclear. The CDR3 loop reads CASSLQSAANTEAFF. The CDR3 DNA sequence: TGCGCCAGCAGCTTGCAATCAGCCGCGAACACTGAAGCTTTCTTT.